Listed here is a single TCR beta chain. The repertoire was sequenced with immunoSEQ multiplex PCR; TCRdb's copy has only in-frame clones and lacks some. Of roughly 250,000 clones in the sample, 85% to 90% were seen once. The entry originates in a study of blood T cell repertoires in COVID-19. Background on the study: Spain, Italy and the United States supplied samples that represented acute and convalescent COVID-19.

V lost 3 bases and J 3 bases, leaving 9 bases between the germline ends. The CDR3 sequence is 12 residues long. Germline CDR1 SQVTM, CDR2 ANQGSEA. The genes are TRBV29-1 and TRBJ2-7; no clear D. The sample taken for sequencing was PBMCs or T cells enriched from blood (not recorded which). This sequence originates from a woman aged 45 to 65 who had recovered from COVID-19. For the CDR3, the DNA is TGCAGCGTTGAGGTGGCCGACTACGAGCAGTACTTC. It translates to CSVEVADYEQYF.